What follows is one TCR beta chain and its context. These data are taken from a study of OX40 agonist ivuxolimab in advanced cancers. Some clones are missing from TCRdb's copy, which holds only in-frame ones; the method was immunoSEQ multiplex PCR. This table has approximately 66,000 clones, more than 70% appearing once. The CDR3 totals 17 residues. Deletions cut 1 base from V and 0 bases from J, with 13 bases between. The material was CD4+ or CD8+ T cells sorted from blood, obtained in a trial of the OX40 agonist ivuxolimab. This rearrangement joins TRBV23-1 to TRBJ2-1, with D hard to call. TRBV23-1 has ORF status, its function being uncertain. The source is an adult with an advanced solid tumor such as melanoma, head and neck, liver or kidney cancer. The CDR3 DNA reads as TGCGCCAGCAGTCAATTCGAGGACCGCAGCTCCTACAATGAGCAGTTCTTC. Protein: CASSQFEDRSSYNEQFF.